This T cell receptor beta chain derives from a study of CD8 T cells in Susac syndrome. Study-wide context: Each patient with Susac syndrome, at the time of blood draw, was therapy-naive, on corticosteroids, or on intravenous immunoglobulin alone.

A quantity of about 0.5 to 1 ug RNA underwent reverse transcription using random hexamers. Amplification of TCR beta CDR3 used immunoSEQ multiplex PCR across 54 Vbeta and 13 Jbeta. In TCRdb, the immunoSEQ multiplex PCR reads were re-called with MiXCR into one record per CDR3 protein. The sample consists of tens of thousands of distinct CDR3 sequences, approximately 93% of them appearing once. Whole-study results and caveats: Total CD8+ repertoires held some 16 Susac-specific public clones, while CD8+ TEMRA repertoires held about five.

Remarks on this clonotype: Its target is unknown.

The J segment lost 4 bases and the V segment lost 0 bases, leaving 6 bases of the junction unmatched. From germline, CDR1 is SQVTM and CDR2 ANQGSEA. There are 15 residues in the CDR3. The CD8+ and CD4+ T cells were negatively isolated, with the TEMRA cells enriched by FACS. The TCR originated in a human donor with Susac syndrome. The source material was CD8+ T cells from PBMCs. This chain joins TRBV29-1 and TRBJ2-7, with 10 bases that match TRBD2. CDR3 nucleotide sequence: TGCAGCGTTGAAGATCGCCAGCGGGGGGGTTACGAGCAGTACTTC. It yields the protein CSVEDRQRGGYEQYF.